The next 19 T cell receptor beta chains were all read from a single sample in a study of T cell changes during pregnancy in multiple sclerosis. Sequenced by immunoSEQ multiplex PCR; TCRdb stores in-frame clones only, minus some. This repertoire shows over 25,000 clones, about 89% found once; its top ten account for more than 9.5%. The sample consisted of CD8+ T cells from peripheral blood mononuclear cells, taken in the third trimester of pregnancy. These receptors were taken from a female donor with multiple sclerosis, enrolled in a pregnancy study.

J is TRBJ2-3 and V is TRBV6-1; 7 nucleotides line up with TRBD1. V trimming: 8 bases; J trimming: 1 base; junction bases outside the gene matches: 6. Per germline, CDR1 MNHNS and CDR2 SASEGT. This CDR3 is 14 amino acids long. CDR3 protein: CASGGQHGTDTQYF. The CDR3, as DNA: TGTGCCAGCGGGGGACAGCATGGCACAGATACGCAGTATTTT.

This clone was seen only a few times. The V and J genes are TRBV7-8 and TRBJ1-1; D is uncertain. Germline values: CDR1 SGHVS, CDR2 FQNEAQ. Trimming removed 5 bases from V and 3 bases from J, with 13 bases in between. The length of the CDR3 is 14 residues. The CDR3 loop reads CASSHSGRHTEAFF. CDR3 in DNA: TGTGCCAGCAGCCACAGTGGCAGACACACTGAAGCTTTCTTT. Variable domain in full (rest from reference TRBV7-8 and TRBJ1-1): GAGVSQSPRYKVAKRGQDVALRCDPISGHVSLFWYQQALGQGPEFLTYFQNEAQLDKSGLPSDRFFAERPEGSVSTLKIQRTQQEDSAVYLCASSHSGRHTEAFFGQGTRLTVV.

The chain combines TRBV27 with TRBJ2-7; no definite D call. This CDR3 region has 15 residues. Germline assignment: CDR1 MNHEY and CDR2 SMNVEV (reference sequence). Trimming left V 2 bases short and J 6 bases short, with 17 bases between. CDR3 loop: CASSLTASPSGEQYF. For the CDR3, the DNA is TGTGCCAGCAGTTTAACGGCTAGTCCCTCCGGCGAGCAGTACTTC.

This chain connects TRBV19 to TRBJ1-1; D not certain. The germline V gene has CDR1 LNHDA and CDR2 SQIVND (reference sequence). V lost 4 bases and J lost 4, with 22 bases in between. This CDR3 is 17 amino acids long. The CDR3 DNA reads TGTGCCAGTAGTAACCCGCCGGACGGGAGTTCGGCCACTGAAGCTTTCTTT. Encoded protein: CASSNPPDGSSATEAFF. The entire variable domain, with the rest obtained from reference TRBV19 and TRBJ1-1, is as follows: DGGITQSPKYLFRKEGQNVTLSCEQNLNHDAMYWYRQDPGQGLRLIYYSQIVNDFQKGDIAEGYSVSREKKESFPLTVTSAQKNPTAFYLCASSNPPDGSSATEAFFGQGTRLTVV.

This clone has only a few counts. The chain is built from TRBV6-1 and TRBJ2-7; D might be TRBD1 (6 bases). The V gene lost 2 bases and the J gene lost 0 bases, with 11 bases spanning the gap. CDR1 is MNHNS and CDR2 is SASEGT in the germline V gene. This CDR3 has 15 amino acids. The CDR3 sequence: CASSERQGSSYEQYF. The CDR3 coding sequence is TGTGCCAGCAGTGAAAGGCAGGGGAGCTCCTACGAGCAGTACTTC.

V gene TRBV7-7 combines with J gene TRBJ2-7; no definite D call. The CDR3 contains 13 residues. V was shortened by 8 bases and J by 7 bases, with 18 bases between the two germline ends. Germline V gene lookup returns CDR1 SSHAT and CDR2 FNYEAQ (reference sequence). Written as DNA, the CDR3 is TGTGCCAGCGCGGTTACTCTGGAGAGGGAGCAGTACTTC. Its protein product is CASAVTLEREQYF. The full variable domain, rest sourced from reference TRBV7-7 and TRBJ2-7, is GAGVSQSPRYKVTKRGQDVTLRCDPISSHATLYWYQQALGQGPEFLTYFNYEAQPDKSGLPSDRFSAERPEGSISTLTIQRTEQRDSAMYRCASAVTLEREQYFGPGTRLTVT.

The V gene is TRBV2, the J gene TRBJ2-3, with D maybe TRBD2 (6 bases). The germline gives CDR1 SNHLY, CDR2 FYNNEI. V lost 6 bases to trimming and J lost 1 base, with 14 bases between them. CDR3 length: 15 residues. The CDR3 nucleotides read TGTGCCAGCAGCGGCTGGGGGGTAGGCACAGATACGCAGTATTTT. This sequence encodes CASSGWGVGTDTQYF.

The V gene is TRBV7-2, the J gene TRBJ2-1, with TRBD1 identical over 7 bases. The J segment lost 2 bases and the V segment lost 5 bases, leaving 6 bases of the junction unmatched. The CDR3 totals 15 residues. Per germline, CDR1 SGHTA and CDR2 FQGNSA. CDR3 in amino acids: CASSPRDRPYNEQFF. The CDR3, as DNA: TGTGCCAGCAGCCCAAGGGACAGACCCTACAATGAGCAGTTCTTC.

This clone was seen once. The CDR3 DNA reads as TGTGCCAGTAGTGTCACTAGCGGAACTTACGAGCAGTACTTC. Protein sequence: CASSVTSGTYEQYF. The genes are TRBV19 and TRBJ2-7; 8 nucleotides line up with TRBD2. The CDR3 is made up of 14 amino acids. The germline CDR1 and CDR2 sequences are LNHDA and SQIVND (reference sequence). V gave up 5 bases and J gave up 4 bases; unmatched junction bases: 7.

This clone has a handful of counts. The V gene is TRBV27, the J gene TRBJ2-1; 10 bases fit TRBD2. This CDR3 spans 16 amino acids. Germline-derived CDR1 and CDR2 are MNHEY and SMNVEV (reference sequence). Trimming at V came to 4 bases and at J to 2 bases, leaving 5 bases not matched to a gene. CDR3 coding DNA: TGTGCCAGCAGTTCGCCGCTAGCGGGAGCCTACAATGAGCAGTTCTTC. It is translated as CASSSPLAGAYNEQFF.

This chain uses TRBV28 with TRBJ1-5, with D uncertain. CDR1 MDHEN and CDR2 SYDVKM come from the germline V gene. Trimming shortened V by 3 bases and J by 2 bases, and 11 bases separated the two germline ends. CDR3 length: 15 residues. The CDR3 DNA follows: TGTGCCAGCAGTTTCTCCCTCCGAGGCAATCAGCCCCAGCATTTT. It translates to CASSFSLRGNQPQHF.

This chain connects TRBV15 to TRBJ2-1, with TRBD2 identical over 10 bases. The CDR3 is 16 residues long. The V segment lost 1 base and the J segment 5 bases; nucleotides outside the gene matches: 5. The germline V gene has CDR1 LNHNV and CDR2 YYDKDF (reference sequence). CDR3 amino acids: CATSRGQRGGNNEQFF. The CDR3 bases are TGTGCCACCAGCAGAGGTCAGCGGGGGGGAAACAATGAGCAGTTCTTC.

This sequence joins TRBV9 and TRBJ1-2; 7 bases map to TRBD1. Germline V gene data show CDR1 as SGDLS and CDR2 as YYNGEE. The CDR3 extends over 20 amino acids. V shed 0 bases and J 7 bases; nucleotides not matched to a gene: 24. The CDR3 DNA sequence: TGTGCCAGCAGCGTAGACCCGACGCCGCCCCCGACAGGGCCCCCGTTTGGCTACACCTTC. Amino acid sequence: CASSVDPTPPPTGPPFGYTF.

The chain is built from TRBV27 and TRBJ1-2, with D possibly being TRBD1 (5 bases). The V end lost 3 bases, the J end lost 4 bases, and 15 bases lay between the germline ends. Germline CDR1 and CDR2: MNHEY and SMNVEV (reference sequence). The CDR3 is 15 amino acids. The CDR3 spells CASSLALGGTYGYTF. Here the CDR3 DNA reads TGTGCCAGCAGTTTGGCTCTCGGGGGAACCTATGGCTACACCTTC.

The chain carries TRBV5-1 and TRBJ2-7, with 8 bases aligning to TRBD1. The CDR3 contains 12 residues. Germline V lookup: CDR1 SGHRS, CDR2 YFSETQ. The V segment lost 3 bases and the J segment 5 bases; nucleotides outside the gene matches: 1. The CDR3 loop reads CASSSTGDEQYF. CDR3 nucleotides: TGCGCCAGCAGCTCGACAGGGGACGAGCAGTACTTC.

The genes are TRBV6-5 and TRBJ2-1; TRBD1 matches 7 bases. The ends lost 2 bases at V and 6 bases at J; junction bases unmatched: 1. This CDR3 region has 13 residues. CDR1 is MNHEY and CDR2 is SVGAGI in the germline V gene. The CDR3 DNA sequence: TGTGCCAGCAGTTACGCAGGGGGCAATGAGCAGTTCTTC. Its translation is CASSYAGGNEQFF.

The chain is built from TRBV2 and TRBJ2-7; 11 bases align to TRBD2. Germline V gene data show CDR1 as SNHLY and CDR2 as FYNNEI. The CDR3 runs 15 residues. J lost 5 bases, V lost 6 bases, and 9 bases had no gene match. CDR3 residues: CASRELAGGINEQYF. DNA for the CDR3: TGTGCCAGCAGGGAGCTAGCGGGGGGTATAAACGAGCAGTACTTC.

The chain is built from TRBV10-3 and TRBJ2-1, with no clear D. This CDR3 contains 12 residues. Germline CDR1 reads ENHRY; CDR2 reads SYGVKD. V was pared by 6 bases and J by 5 bases, with 8 bases between. CDR3 DNA sequence: TGTGCCATCAGGGGCCGACACAATGAGCAGTTCTTC. It yields the protein CAIRGRHNEQFF.

This chain joins TRBV5-1 and TRBJ1-2; a possible D gene is TRBD1 (5 bases). CDR3 length: 12 amino acids. The V gene lost 4 bases and the J gene lost 7 bases, with 11 bases spanning the gap. The germline gives CDR1 SGHRS, CDR2 YFSETQ. Here the CDR3 reads CASSVGGIGYTF. CDR3 DNA sequence: TGCGCCAGCAGCGTTGGGGGGATTGGCTACACCTTC.